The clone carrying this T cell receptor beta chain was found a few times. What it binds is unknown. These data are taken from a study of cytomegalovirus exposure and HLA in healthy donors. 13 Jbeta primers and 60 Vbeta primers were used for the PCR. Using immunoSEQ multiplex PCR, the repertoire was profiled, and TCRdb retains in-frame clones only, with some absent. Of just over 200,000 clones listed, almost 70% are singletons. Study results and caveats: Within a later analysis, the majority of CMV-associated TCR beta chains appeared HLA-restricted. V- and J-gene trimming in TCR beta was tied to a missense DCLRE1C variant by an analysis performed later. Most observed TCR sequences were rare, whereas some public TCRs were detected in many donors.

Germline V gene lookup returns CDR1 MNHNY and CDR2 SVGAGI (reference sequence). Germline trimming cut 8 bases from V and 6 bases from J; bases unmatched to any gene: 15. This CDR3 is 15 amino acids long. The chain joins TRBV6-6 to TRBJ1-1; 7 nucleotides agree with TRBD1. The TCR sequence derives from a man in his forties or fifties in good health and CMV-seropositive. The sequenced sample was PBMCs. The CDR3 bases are TGTGCCAGCGGTAAAAACAGGGGAGAAGCTTCTGAAGCTTTCTTT. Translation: CASGKNRGEASEAFF.